This T cell receptor (beta chain) was sequenced during a study of blood T cell dynamics during melanoma immunotherapy. Indicated time point: pre-treatment baseline. Samples come from before therapy and from week 3 after the first blockade cycle. Apart from a couple of fast progressors, RECIST 1.1 response was judged 12 weeks post-infusion. Patients had no prior systemic cancer treatment, immunosuppressants or other active cancers. TCRdb's copy holds only in-frame clones and misses some; the assay was immunoSEQ multiplex PCR. The data show about 10,000 clones, 70% to 90% seen once. The CDR3 has 15 amino acids. With 6 bases removed from V and 0 bases from J, the gap between germline ends came to 13 bases.

The origin of this receptor is a human donor with melanoma. V is TRBV5-7 and J is TRBJ1-5, with a weak D call TRBD1 (6 bases). TRBV5-7 is filed as an ORF, its function uncertain. The source material was blood, sampled from a patient treated with checkpoint blockade. The CDR3, as DNA: TGTGCCAGCACCCGGACAGAATATAGCAATCAGCCCCAGCATTTT. This sequence encodes CASTRTEYSNQPQHF.